The 22 T cell receptor beta chains below come from one sample, sequenced in a study of T cell repertoires in cytomegalovirus infection (dated by TCRdb to about 2019). The sample was run on an Illumina HiSeq 1500. Using fastp at Q25 and MiXCR, TCRdb reprocessed the public reads and kept productive beta chains. Identical CDR3 protein sequences are pooled into one entry, listed with their most common genes and DNA. Within this sample are some 800,000 distinct CDR3 sequences, with 25% to 35% of them counted one time only. The top ten hold around 13% of the sample. The treatment or condition label corresponds to: in vitro stimulation with specific CMV peptide epitopes to enrich CMV-specific T cells. Their cognate antigens are unknown. The sample consisted of cultured CD8+ T cells from PBMCs, taken from culture after CMV antigen stimulation. These receptor sequences come from a human donor in good health (CMV status not recorded). Some clones in this sample may be carry-over from other donors' samples.

This clonotype turned up a few times. An end of the junction differs from the germline gene, which may be a read error. DNA for the CDR3: TGCGCCAGCAGCCATTCGGATAAGCAGTATTTT. Protein sequence: CASSHSDKQYF. The V call is TRBV4-1, the J call TRBJ2-3; no firm D call. The CDR3 covers 11 residues. Germline V gene data show CDR1 as MGHRA and CDR2 as YSYEKL.

This chain joins TRBV19 and TRBJ2-5, with D possibly being TRBD1 (5 bases). Trimming pared 3 bases from V and 0 bases from J, leaving 8 bases between. CDR3 length equals 14 residues. The germline CDR1 and CDR2 sequences are LNHDA and SQIVND (reference sequence). The CDR3 reads CASSMAGYQETQYF. The CDR3 DNA follows: TGTGCCAGTAGTATGGCAGGGTACCAAGAGACCCAGTACTTC. Combining the CDR3 with reference TRBV19 and TRBJ2-5 gives the whole variable domain DGGITQSPKYLFRKEGQNVTLSCEQNLNHDAMYWYRQDPGQGLRLIYYSQIVNDFQKGDIAEGYSVSREKKESFPLTVTSAQKNPTAFYLCASSMAGYQETQYFGPGTRLLVL.

The chain carries TRBV2 and TRBJ2-7; 9 bases line up with TRBD2. From germline, CDR1 is SNHLY and CDR2 FYNNEI. The ends lost 3 bases at V and 2 bases at J; junction bases unmatched: 2. This CDR3 comprises 14 residues. In nucleotides, the CDR3 is TGTGCCAGCAGTGACGCGGGGGGGACCTACGAGCAGTACTTC. Translation: CASSDAGGTYEQYF.

J is TRBJ2-1 and V is TRBV6-2 or TRBV6-3; D gene uncertain. The germline CDR1 and CDR2 sequences are MNHEY and SVGEGT. Trimming took 0 bases from V and 9 from J, leaving 6 bases between them. The CDR3 is made up of 12 amino acids. CDR3 nucleotide sequence: TGTGCCAGCAGTTACTCCCGGTCTGAGCAGTTCTTC. Its protein is CASSYSRSEQFF.

In this sample, this clonotype turned up a few times. This rearrangement joins TRBV7-2 to TRBJ2-1, with D perhaps being TRBD1 or TRBD2 (6 bases each). CDR1 is SGHTA and CDR2 is FQGNSA in the germline V gene. CDR3 size: 15 residues. V dropped 5 bases and J dropped 6 bases, with 17 bases sitting between them. This chain's CDR3 is CASSPWRGAFNEQFF. The CDR3 DNA reads TGTGCCAGCAGCCCCTGGAGGGGGGCCTTCAATGAGCAGTTCTTC.

The sample holds a few counts of this clonotype. The chain joins TRBV9 to TRBJ1-2; 8 bases are shared with TRBD1. V lost 3 bases to trimming and J lost 4 bases; unmatched junction nucleotides: 5. The CDR3 is made up of 14 amino acids. CDR1 and CDR2 (germline): SGDLS, YYNGEE. The CDR3 DNA follows: TGTGCCAGCAGCGCCTCAGGGGGCGCCTATGGCTACACCTTC. This translates into CASSASGGAYGYTF. Drawing the rest from reference TRBV9 and TRBJ1-2, the complete variable domain is DSGVTQTPKHLITATGQRVTLRCSPRSGDLSVYWYQQSLDQGLQFLIQYYNGEERAKGNILERFSAQQFPDLHSELNLSSLELGDSALYFCASSASGGAYGYTFGSGTRLTVV.

The chain employs TRBV6-6 and TRBJ1-2, with D tentatively TRBD1 (6 bases). The CDR3 is 13 residues long. The V gene's germline CDR1 is MNHNY and CDR2 SVGAGI (reference sequence). The ends were cut back, 8 bases at V and 5 bases at J, with 15 bases in the middle. The CDR3 DNA reads as TGTGCCAGCTGGAGGGGGGTCCCGTATGGCTACACCTTC. It specifies CASWRGVPYGYTF.

The chain combines TRBV6-5 with TRBJ1-1; no definite D call. The germline CDR1 and CDR2 sequences are MNHEY and SVGAGI. The CDR3 is 15 residues long. Trimming left V 0 bases short and J 4 bases short, with 12 bases between. The CDR3 region is CASSYSSTTTTEAFF. Here the CDR3 DNA reads TGTGCCAGCAGTTACTCGAGTACCACGACCACTGAAGCTTTCTTT.

This clonotype has ten or more counts. V is TRBV7-6 and J is TRBJ2-1, with 9 bases identical to TRBD1. Germline V gives CDR1 SGHVS, CDR2 FNYEAQ. V was clipped by 5 bases and J by 2 bases; unmatched bases: 4. The CDR3 consists of 15 residues. DNA for the CDR3: TGTGCCAGCAGCCCTGGGACAGGGCCCTACAATGAGCAGTTCTTC. It encodes CASSPGTGPYNEQFF.

The V and J genes are TRBV20-1 and TRBJ1-1, with D uncertain. Trimming took 1 base from V and 2 from J, leaving 8 bases between them. The V gene's germline CDR1 is DFQATT and CDR2 SNEGSKA (reference sequence). This CDR3 has 13 residues. The CDR3 reads CSARGSINTEAFF. The CDR3 DNA reads TGCAGTGCTAGAGGGTCGATAAACACTGAAGCTTTCTTT.

This clonotype was counted once. The gene calls are TRBV6-5 and TRBJ1-5; TRBD1 might be the D (6 bases). The CDR3 runs to 14 residues. Germline V CDR1 and CDR2: MNHEY, SVGAGI. V was clipped by 8 bases and J by 0 bases, with 11 bases between them. In DNA, the CDR3 is TGTGCCAGCGCTGACAGGTATAGCAATCAGCCCCAGCATTTT. This encodes CASADRYSNQPQHF.

V is TRBV20-1 and J is TRBJ2-7, with D perhaps matching TRBD1 (6 bases). The CDR3 extends over 13 amino acids. Deletions cut 3 bases from V and 0 bases from J, with 9 bases between. Germline loops: CDR1 DFQATT, CDR2 SNEGSKA (reference sequence). DNA for the CDR3: TGCAGTGCTAGTCGGGACACCTCCTACGAGCAGTACTTC. The encoded protein is CSASRDTSYEQYF.

This chain joins TRBV6-1 and TRBJ2-2; 9 nucleotides agree with TRBD1. CDR1 MNHNS and CDR2 SASEGT come from the germline V gene. V shed 0 bases, J shed 4 bases, and the junction held 0 bases outside the gene matches. This CDR3 spans 15 amino acids. The CDR3, as DNA: TGTGCCAGCAGTGAAGCGACAGGGGGCACCGGGGAGCTGTTTTTT. This codes for CASSEATGGTGELFF.

This clonotype was observed a few times. The rearrangement uses TRBV10-3 and TRBJ2-1, with 8 bases matching TRBD2. In germline, CDR1 is ENHRY, CDR2 SYGVKD. The CDR3 is 16 residues long. Unmatched junction bases numbered 5, after V lost 4 bases and J lost 0 bases. The CDR3 nucleotides are TGTGCCATCAGTGCGGAGCGGGAGAGCTCCTACAATGAGCAGTTCTTC. It yields the protein CAISAERESSYNEQFF.

This clonotype came up many times. This rearrangement joins TRBV7-6 to TRBJ2-7; tentative D call: TRBD2 (6 bases). Germline V gene data show CDR1 as SGHVS and CDR2 as FNYEAQ. V was clipped by 7 bases and J by 1 base, with 17 bases between them. The CDR3 length is 15 residues. The DNA for the CDR3 is TGTGCCAGCATGCCCTCGGGACTGAAGTCCTACGAGCAGTACTTC. Amino acids: CASMPSGLKSYEQYF.

This clonotype was counted ten times or more. A read error may produce the germline difference seen at one junction end. The V gene is TRBV4-1, the J gene TRBJ2-1, with D maybe TRBD2 (5 bases). Germline V gives CDR1 MGHRA, CDR2 YSYEKL. CDR3 length equals 12 residues. The CDR3 here is CASSQRGNEQFF. In DNA form, the CDR3 reads TGTGCCAGCAGCCAACGGGGTAATGAGCAGTTCTTC.

In its sample, this clonotype was seen once. The chain uses TRBV11-2 and TRBJ1-3, with TRBD1 identical over 9 bases. This CDR3 is built from 18 residues. The V and J ends lost 3 bases and 4 bases, in that order; junction bases with no gene match: 13. Germline CDR1 SGHAT, CDR2 FQNNGV. The CDR3 here is CASSFLVTGGDSGNTIYF. DNA for the CDR3: TGTGCCAGCAGCTTCCTTGTGACAGGGGGAGACTCCGGAAACACCATATATTTT. The full variable domain, in which reference TRBV11-2 and TRBJ1-3 provide the parts outside the CDR3, is EAGVAQSPRYKIIEKRQSVAFWCNPISGHATLYWYQQILGQGPKLLIQFQNNGVVDDSQLPKDRFSAERLKGVDSTLKIQPAKLEDSAVYLCASSFLVTGGDSGNTIYFGEGSWLTVV.

This clonotype was observed a handful of times. The gene calls are TRBV5-6 and TRBJ2-7; 12 positions match TRBD2. V was clipped by 4 bases and J by 3 bases; unmatched bases: 5. Germline V gene lookup returns CDR1 SGHDT and CDR2 YYEEEE. CDR3 length: 15 residues. The CDR3 sequence is CASSIGLAGYYEQYV. CDR3 DNA: TGTGCCAGCAGCATCGGACTAGCGGGGTACTACGAGCAGTACGTC.

The chain combines TRBV10-2 with TRBJ1-1; D gene ambiguous. CDR3 size: 14 residues. CDR1 WSHSY and CDR2 SAAADI come from the germline V gene. V lost 2 bases to trimming and J lost 3 bases, with 10 bases between them. CDR3 sequence (DNA): TGCGCCAGCAGTGAGATATACGGGGACACTGAAGCTTTCTTT. This sequence encodes CASSEIYGDTEAFF.

Comments on this clonotype: At one end, the junction sequence differs from germline, possibly due to a read error. This sequence joins TRBV7-2 and TRBJ2-1; 8 nucleotides align to TRBD2. CDR1 is SGHTA, CDR2 FQGNSA, per germline. The CDR3 covers 17 residues. For the CDR3, the DNA is TGTGCCAGCAGCTTAGTCGGGTGGGTAGCGGGGAAGTATGATCAGTTCTTC. Its translation is CASSLVGWVAGKYDQFF.

This clonotype was counted ten times or more. The V call is TRBV7-8, the J call TRBJ2-3; D gene unclear. The length of the CDR3 is 13 residues. V lost 2 bases and J 6 bases, leaving 9 bases between the germline ends. Germline lookup yields CDR1 SGHVS and CDR2 FQNEAQ. The DNA for the CDR3 is TGTGCCAGCAGCTTACCAATGGGGGATACGCAGTATTTT. Translating it yields CASSLPMGDTQYF.

The chain joins TRBV28 to TRBJ1-1, with 7 bases identical to TRBD1. Germline CDR1 reads MDHEN; CDR2 reads SYDVKM. V gave up 3 bases and J gave up 4 bases; unmatched junction bases: 11. This CDR3 is 16 amino acids long. The CDR3 DNA follows: TGTGCCAGCAGTTTCCTACTACAGGGGACGAGCACTGAAGCTTTCTTT. Amino acids: CASSFLLQGTSTEAFF.